This TCR beta chain is from a study of patients and donors after allogeneic stem cell transplantation. This clonotype was counted ten times or more. TCRdb reprocessed the RT-PCR reads with MiXCR, giving one entry per CDR3 protein. The data show 200,000 to 250,000 distinct CDR3 sequences, about 14% seen once. This CDR3 is 14 amino acids long. Trimming removed 6 bases from V and 6 bases from J; junction bases left unmatched: 5. This chain joins TRBV12-3 or TRBV12-4 and TRBJ2-2, with TRBD1 matching over 9 bases. The source of this sequence is a human donor who was either an allogeneic HSCT recipient or a stem cell or donor lymphocyte infusion donor (not recorded which). It is not recorded whose cells these are; they may come from a transplant donor. Sequenced input: blood, either unsorted or a sorted T cell fraction (not recorded which). The CDR3 loop is CASSTGTGPGELFF. The CDR3 bases are TGTGCCAGCAGCACCGGGACAGGGCCCGGGGAGCTGTTTTTT.